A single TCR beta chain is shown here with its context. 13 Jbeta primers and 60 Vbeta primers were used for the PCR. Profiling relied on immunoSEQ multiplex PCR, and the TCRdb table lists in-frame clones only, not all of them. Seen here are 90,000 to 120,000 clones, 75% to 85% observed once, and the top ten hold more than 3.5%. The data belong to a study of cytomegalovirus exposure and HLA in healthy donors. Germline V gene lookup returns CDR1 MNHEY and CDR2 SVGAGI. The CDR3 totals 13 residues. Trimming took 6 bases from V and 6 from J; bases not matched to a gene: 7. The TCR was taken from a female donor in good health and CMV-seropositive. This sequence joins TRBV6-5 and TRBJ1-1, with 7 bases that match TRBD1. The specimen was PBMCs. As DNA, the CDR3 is TGTGCCAGCAGCCCAGGGGGGTGGGCTGAAGCTTTCTTT. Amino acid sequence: CASSPGGWAEAFF.